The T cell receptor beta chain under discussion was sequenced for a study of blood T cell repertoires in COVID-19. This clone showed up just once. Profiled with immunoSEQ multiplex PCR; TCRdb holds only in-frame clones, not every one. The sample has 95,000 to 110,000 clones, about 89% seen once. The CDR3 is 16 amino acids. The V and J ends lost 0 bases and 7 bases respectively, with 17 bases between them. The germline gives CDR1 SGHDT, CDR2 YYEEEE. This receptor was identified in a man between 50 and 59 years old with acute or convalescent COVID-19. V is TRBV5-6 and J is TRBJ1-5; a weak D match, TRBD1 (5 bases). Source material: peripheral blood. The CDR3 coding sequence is TGTGCCAGCAGCTTGGCCGGGCAGGGCTTGGGGCAGCCCCAGCATTTT. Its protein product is CASSLAGQGLGQPQHF.